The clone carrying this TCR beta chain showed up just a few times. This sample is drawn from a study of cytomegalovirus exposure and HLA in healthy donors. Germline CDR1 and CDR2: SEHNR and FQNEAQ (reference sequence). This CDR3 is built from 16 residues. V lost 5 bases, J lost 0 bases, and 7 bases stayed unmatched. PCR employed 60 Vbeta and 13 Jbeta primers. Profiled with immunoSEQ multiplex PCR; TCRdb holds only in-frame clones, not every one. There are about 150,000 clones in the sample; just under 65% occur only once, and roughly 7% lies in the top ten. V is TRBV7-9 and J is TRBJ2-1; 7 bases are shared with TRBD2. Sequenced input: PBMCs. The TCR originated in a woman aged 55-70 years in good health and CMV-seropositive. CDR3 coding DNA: TGTGCCAGCAGCCGGCGAGCGGGAAACTCCTACAATGAGCAGTTCTTC. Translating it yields CASSRRAGNSYNEQFF.